This is a list of T cell receptor beta chains from one sample in a study. TCRdb reprocessed the RT-PCR reads with MiXCR, giving one entry per CDR3 protein. The sample holds fewer than 800,000 distinct CDR3 sequences, 13% to 15% seen once. Sample: memory CD4+ T cells from blood. Every receptor here comes from a female donor in good health, serving as a healthy control. The CDR3 runs from the conserved cysteine through the conserved F or W. The order of the fields is CDR3 length, D gene, V gene, CDR3 protein. A D gene is named only where the DNA matches it firmly.

len: 13; d_gene: TRBD1; v_gene: TRBV12-3/TRBV12-4; CDR3aa: CASSYYRGTEAFF
len: 16; d_gene: .; v_gene: TRBV6-6; CDR3aa: CASSPGRQALGNTIYF
len: 15; d_gene: .; v_gene: TRBV27; CDR3aa: CASSYTGTLTDTQYF
len: 12; d_gene: TRBD2; v_gene: TRBV6-5; CDR3aa: CASAGGGYEQYF
len: 11; d_gene: .; v_gene: TRBV12-3/TRBV12-4; CDR3aa: CASSLGQSPFF
len: 14; d_gene: .; v_gene: TRBV12-3/TRBV12-4; CDR3aa: CASSFGSSGNTIYF
len: 13; d_gene: .; v_gene: TRBV28; CDR3aa: CASTPPAHYGYTF
len: 15; d_gene: TRBD2; v_gene: TRBV6-5; CDR3aa: CASSPSGAVVGTQYF
len: 16; d_gene: .; v_gene: TRBV7-2; CDR3aa: CASSLFGRGNTGELFF
len: 15; d_gene: TRBD1; v_gene: TRBV12-3/TRBV12-4; CDR3aa: CASSLYGDRFGEAFF
len: 14; d_gene: .; v_gene: TRBV20-1; CDR3aa: CSASPLAGVHEQYF
len: 14; d_gene: TRBD2; v_gene: TRBV28; CDR3aa: CASSFQREGGEQFF
len: 13; d_gene: .; v_gene: TRBV29-1; CDR3aa: CSVGARRNTEAFF
len: 20; d_gene: .; v_gene: TRBV6-6; CDR3aa: CASSSPPGRQGDYSSYEQYF
len: 16; d_gene: .; v_gene: TRBV24-1; CDR3aa: CATSDPGRSGANEQFF
len: 16; d_gene: TRBD2; v_gene: TRBV5-5; CDR3aa: CASSLGASGAPGELFF
len: 14; d_gene: .; v_gene: TRBV5-1; CDR3aa: CASSFNINSYEQYF
len: 13; d_gene: .; v_gene: TRBV5-5; CDR3aa: CASSLEWGTEQFF
len: 12; d_gene: .; v_gene: TRBV12-3/TRBV12-4; CDR3aa: CASSPGIQPQHF
len: 19; d_gene: TRBD2; v_gene: TRBV7-2; CDR3aa: CASSLAWRPSGSSYNEQFF
len: 13; d_gene: .; v_gene: TRBV20-1; CDR3aa: CSAKQGLLSEAFF
len: 15; d_gene: .; v_gene: TRBV14; CDR3aa: CASSRTPGAKNIQYF